This entry features one TCR beta chain sequence. Trimming stripped 4 bases from V and 0 bases from J, with 13 bases between. The CDR3 has 17 amino acids. The germline gives CDR1 LGHDT, CDR2 YNNKEL (reference sequence). The data stem from a study of blood T cell repertoires in COVID-19. Study background: Acute and convalescent COVID-19 samples came from the United States, Italy and Spain. The analysed material was cDNA or gDNA that came from T cells, B-cell-depleted T cells, or PBMCs.

Source study methods: Scientists estimated how many nucleated cells there were by amplifying reference gene primers. Only in-frame clones appear in the TCRdb table, and some are missing; sequencing was by immunoSEQ multiplex PCR. The DNA gave D and trimming, while V, J and clone size come from that table. The repertoire holds about 69,000 clones, with roughly 79% as singletons. The sequenced sample was peripheral blood. The chain combines TRBV3-1 (or the pseudogene TRBV3-2) with TRBJ2-6; no reliable D call. The clonotype was recovered from a man between 60 and 70 years old with acute or convalescent COVID-19. The CDR3 spells CASSRAPSASGANVLTF. The CDR3 coding sequence is TGTGCCAGCAGCCGGGCCCCCAGTGCCTCTGGGGCCAACGTCCTGACTTTC.